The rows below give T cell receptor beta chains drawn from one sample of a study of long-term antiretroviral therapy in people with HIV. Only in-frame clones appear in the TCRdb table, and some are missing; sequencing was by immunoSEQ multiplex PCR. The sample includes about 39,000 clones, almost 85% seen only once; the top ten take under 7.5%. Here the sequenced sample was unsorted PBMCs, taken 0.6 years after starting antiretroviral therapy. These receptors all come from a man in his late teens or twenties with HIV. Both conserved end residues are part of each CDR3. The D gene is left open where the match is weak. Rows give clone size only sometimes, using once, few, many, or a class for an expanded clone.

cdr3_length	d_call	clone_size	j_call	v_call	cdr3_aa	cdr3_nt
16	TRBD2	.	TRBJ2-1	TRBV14	CASSLSGGSLSNEQFF	TGTGCCAGCAGCCTGTCTGGCGGGAGTTTGAGTAATGAGCAGTTCTTC
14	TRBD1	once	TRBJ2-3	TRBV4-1	CASSQEGQLNTQYF	TGCGCCAGCAGCCAAGAGGGACAGTTAAATACGCAGTATTTT
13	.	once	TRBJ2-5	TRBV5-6	CASSRTYLETQYF	TGTGCCAGCAGCCGGACATACTTAGAGACCCAGTACTTC
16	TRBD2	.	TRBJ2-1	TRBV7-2	CASSLESGLADNEQFF	TGTGCCAGCAGCTTAGAGAGCGGACTAGCGGACAATGAGCAGTTCTTC
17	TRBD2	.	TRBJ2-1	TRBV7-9	CASSLGGTSGSYNEQFF	TGTGCCAGCAGCTTAGGGGGGACTAGCGGGAGCTACAATGAGCAGTTCTTC
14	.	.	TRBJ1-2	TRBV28	CASSQLRALYGYTF	TGTGCCAGCAGCCAATTACGGGCCCTCTATGGCTACACCTTC
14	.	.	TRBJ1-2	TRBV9	CASSVGRTYYGYTF	TGTGCCAGCAGCGTAGGCAGGACATACTATGGCTACACCTTC
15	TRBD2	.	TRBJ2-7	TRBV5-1	CASSLGGTSTYEQYF	TGCGCCAGCAGCTTGGGGGGGACTAGCACCTACGAGCAGTACTTC
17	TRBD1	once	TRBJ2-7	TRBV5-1	CASSLSGLSQGTGEQYF	TGCGCCAGCAGCTTGTCGGGGTTATCCCAAGGGACAGGCGAGCAGTACTTC
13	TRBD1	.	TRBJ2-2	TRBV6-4	CASRGQATGELFF	TGTGCCAGCAGAGGACAGGCCACCGGGGAGCTGTTTTTT
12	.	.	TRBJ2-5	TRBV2	CASSGRGVTQYF	TGTGCCAGCAGTGGCAGGGGAGTGACCCAGTACTTC
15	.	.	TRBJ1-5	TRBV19	CASTPGSYSNQPQHF	TGTGCCAGTACCCCGGGGAGCTATAGCAATCAGCCCCAGCATTTT
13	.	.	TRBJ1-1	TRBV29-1	CSVDGASNTEAFF	TGCAGCGTGGACGGTGCTTCGAACACTGAAGCTTTCTTT
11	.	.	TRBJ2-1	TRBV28	CASRGRNEQFF	TGTGCCAGCCGGGGGCGGAATGAGCAGTTCTTC
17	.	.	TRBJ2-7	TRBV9	CASRARETGWKRSEQYF	TGTGCCAGCAGAGCTCGGGAAACAGGGTGGAAACGGTCCGAGCAGTACTTC
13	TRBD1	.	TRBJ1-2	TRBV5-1	CASSPRQGDGYTF	TGCGCCAGCAGCCCTCGACAGGGGGATGGCTACACCTTC
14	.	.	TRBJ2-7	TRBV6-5	CASSYNGQIYEQYF	TGTGCCAGCAGTTACAATGGACAGATTTACGAGCAGTACTTC
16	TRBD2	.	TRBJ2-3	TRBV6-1	CASSEALGGMADTQYF	TGTGCCAGCAGTGAAGCGCTGGGAGGGATGGCAGATACGCAGTATTTT
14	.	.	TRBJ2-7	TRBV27	CASSRSSSFYEQYF	TGTGCCAGCAGCCGTTCGAGTAGCTTCTACGAGCAGTACTTC
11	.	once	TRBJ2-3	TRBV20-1	CSAGAGDTQYF	TGCAGTGCCGGAGCGGGAGATACGCAGTATTTT
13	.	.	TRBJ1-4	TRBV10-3	CAISGQPGEKLFF	TGTGCCATCAGTGGGCAGCCCGGAGAAAAACTGTTTTTT
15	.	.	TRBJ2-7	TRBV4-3	CASSQDIGSYYEQYF	TGCGCCAGCAGCCAAGATATCGGGAGCTATTACGAGCAGTACTTC
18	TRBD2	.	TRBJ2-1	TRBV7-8	CASSLEGLAATIYNEQFF	TGTGCCAGCAGCTTAGAAGGACTAGCGGCCACTATCTACAATGAGCAGTTCTTC
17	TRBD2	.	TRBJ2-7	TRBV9	CASSGGLAGGPPGEQYF	TGTGCCAGCAGCGGCGGACTAGCGGGAGGCCCCCCCGGCGAGCAGTACTTC
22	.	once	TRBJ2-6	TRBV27	CASSYRGPLLLAGKSGANVLTF	TGTGCCAGCAGTTACAGGGGGCCCCTTTTGTTAGCGGGAAAATCTGGGGCCAACGTCCTGACTTTC
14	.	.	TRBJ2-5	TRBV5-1	CASSFVAGEETQYF	TGCGCCAGCAGCTTTGTAGCAGGGGAAGAGACCCAGTACTTC
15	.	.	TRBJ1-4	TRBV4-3	CASSQAAGAREKLFF	TGCGCCAGCAGCCAAGCCGCAGGGGCGCGTGAAAAACTGTTTTTT
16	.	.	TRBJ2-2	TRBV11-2	CASSLIGRNRAGELFF	TGTGCCAGCAGCTTAATCGGAAGGAATAGGGCCGGGGAGCTGTTTTTT
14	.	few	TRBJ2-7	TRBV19	CASSSRVRGGEQYF	TGTGCCAGTAGTAGCAGGGTCAGGGGAGGCGAGCAGTACTTC
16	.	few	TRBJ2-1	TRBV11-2	CASSFAGLSANNEQFF	TGTGCCAGCAGCTTCGCGGGACTCTCGGCGAACAATGAGCAGTTCTTC
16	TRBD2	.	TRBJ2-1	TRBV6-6	CASIISGLRSYNEQFF	TGTGCCAGCATTATATCGGGACTACGATCCTACAATGAGCAGTTCTTC
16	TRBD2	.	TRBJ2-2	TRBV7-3	CASSPGTSVNTGELFF	TGTGCCAGCAGCCCCGGGACTAGCGTGAACACCGGGGAGCTGTTTTTT
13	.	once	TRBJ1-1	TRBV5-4	CASSLTGNTEAFF	TGTGCCAGCAGCCTGACAGGCAACACTGAAGCTTTCTTT
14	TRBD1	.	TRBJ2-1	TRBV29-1	CSVQGQGAGNEQFF	TGCAGCGTCCAGGGACAGGGGGCGGGCAATGAGCAGTTCTTC
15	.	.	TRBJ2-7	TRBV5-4	CASSLEGRWAGEQYF	TGTGCCAGCAGCTTGGAAGGGAGGTGGGCCGGCGAGCAGTACTTC
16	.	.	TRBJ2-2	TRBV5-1	CASRFAEGGNTGELFF	TGCGCCAGCAGATTCGCGGAGGGGGGGAACACCGGGGAGCTGTTTTTT
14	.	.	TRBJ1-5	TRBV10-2	CASSGQGNNQPQHF	TGCGCCAGCAGTGGGCAGGGGAACAATCAGCCCCAGCATTTT
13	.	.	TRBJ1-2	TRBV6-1	CASTDSGSGGYTF	TGTGCCAGCACCGACAGCGGCTCCGGTGGCTACACCTTC
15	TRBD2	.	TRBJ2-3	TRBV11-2	CASSLDAGVGDTQYF	TGTGCCAGCAGCTTAGATGCGGGGGTGGGAGATACGCAGTATTTT
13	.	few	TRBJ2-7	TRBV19	CASSRSSLGEQYF	TGTGCCAGTAGTCGTTCTAGTTTGGGGGAGCAGTACTTC
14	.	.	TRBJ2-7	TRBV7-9	CASSLVNSPYEQYF	TGTGCCAGCAGCTTAGTCAACAGTCCCTACGAGCAGTACTTC
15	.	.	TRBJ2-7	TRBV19	CATSDPAGVSYEQYF	TGTGCCACCTCTGACCCTGCAGGCGTCTCCTACGAGCAGTACTTC
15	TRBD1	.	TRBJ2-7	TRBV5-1	CASSLLGTGGYEQYF	TGCGCCAGCAGCTTGTTGGGGACAGGGGGGTACGAGCAGTACTTC
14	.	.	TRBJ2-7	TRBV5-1	CASSLGERANEQYF	TGCGCCAGCAGCTTGGGGGAAAGGGCCAACGAGCAGTACTTC
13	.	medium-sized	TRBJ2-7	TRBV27	CASSPTKVWEQYF	TGTGCCAGCAGCCCGACGAAGGTCTGGGAGCAGTACTTC
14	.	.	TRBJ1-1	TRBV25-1	CASSAGRANTEAFF	TGTGCCAGCAGTGCCGGGAGAGCGAACACTGAAGCTTTCTTT